This paragraph reports one T cell receptor beta chain. The specificity of this receptor is unknown. No qualities accompany the bases; no much larger clone lies one base away. The data derive from a study of CD8 T cells in Susac syndrome (dated by TCRdb to between 2018 and 2021). Study-wide context: Whether CD8+ T cell activation and differentiation in Susac syndrome was antigen driven was tested using repertoire sequencing. CD8+ T cell repertoire clonality was compared between about a dozen healthy donors, roughly 14 Susac syndrome patients and fewer than 19 multiple sclerosis patients. The paper as a whole reports these results and caveats: The study acknowledged that relatively few individuals were included in the TCR sequencing and HLA analysis.

CDR1 and CDR2 were assigned from the germline V gene as SGHRS and YFSETQ. Trimming leaves V shorter by 0 bases and J shorter by 9 bases, with the junction holding 10 bases beyond the gene matches. There are 16 amino acids in the CDR3, from cysteine to phenylalanine inclusive. The sequence is cut down to CDR3 DNA, 48 bases in frame from base 1. RNA was extracted with the RNeasy kit and roughly 0.45 to 1 ug was reverse transcribed using random hexamers. The immunoSEQ multiplex PCR assay, which covers 54 Vbeta and 13 Jbeta segments, was used to amplify TCR beta CDR3 regions. Bias from PCR amplification was corrected by using a synthetic template baseline for primer optimization and for computational correction. On the study's bioinformatics: Reads were assigned to V, D and J genes according to IMGT and analyzed in immunoSEQ Analyzer, with only productive sequences retained. To calculate clonality, Shannon entropy was normalized by log2 of the number of productive unique sequences and then subtracted from one. For each patient and control, public and private clones were evaluated within the 100 most prevalent clones. Clones were defined as Susac-specific when absent from the healthy and MS cohorts, from fewer than 1,300 published viral clones and from other ImmuneACCESS disease sequences. TCRdb ran its own pipeline on the public reads, namely fastp trimming at Q25 and MiXCR clone calling, and kept in-frame beta chains. One record per CDR3 amino acid sequence lists the most common genes and DNA. The V and J calls come from TCRdb's annotation, not from the publication. The sample has around 280,000 distinct CDR3 sequences on record, roughly 84% of them singletons. Together, the top ten hold about 0.11% of the sample.

High-throughput TCR beta sequencing profiled peripheral blood CD8+ and CD4+ T cells from healthy donors, Susac syndrome patients and multiple sclerosis patients. Multiple sclerosis controls were treatment-naive patients with stable or active relapsing-remitting disease fulfilling revised McDonald criteria. Bulk CD8+ and CD4+ T cells were purified by magnetic negative isolation, while CD8+ TEMRA cells were enriched using FACS. Blood was collected in EDTA tubes and processed within 24 hours, with PBMCs isolated through density gradient centrifugation. PBMCs intended for TCR sequencing were frozen in liquid nitrogen and were later thawed in a 37 degrees C water bath. Purity of sorted or isolated CD4+, CD8+ and CD8+ TEMRA cells was at least 90%.

The chain is assembled from TRBV5-1 and TRBJ2-1; TRBD2 fits 9 bases in the junction. The sequencing sample was made of CD8+ T cells from PBMCs. This clonotype originated in a human donor with multiple sclerosis. The DNA sequence is as follows: TGCGCCAGCAGCTTGGCTCTAGCGGGATTACTCGGTGAGCAGTTCTTC. The translation is CASSLALAGLLGEQFF. Reference TRBV5-1 and TRBJ2-1 proteins supply the regions before and after the CDR3; the full variable domain is: KAGVTQTPRYLIKTRGQQVTLSCSPISGHRSVSWYQQTPGQGLQFLFEYFSETQRNKGNFPGRFSGRQFSNSRSEMNVSTLELGDSALYLCASSLALAGLLGEQFFGPGTRLTVL.